Listed below are T cell receptor beta chains from one sample, sequenced in a study of blood T cell repertoires in COVID-19. Measured with immunoSEQ multiplex PCR; TCRdb has only the in-frame clones, and not every one. The sample consists of over 200,000 clones, 70% to 90% of them appearing once. The sequencing sample was made of peripheral blood. The source of these receptors is a man in his thirties or forties who had recovered from COVID-19. The CDR3 runs from the conserved cysteine through the conserved F or W. The order of the fields is D gene, J gene, V gene, clone size, CDR3 protein, CDR3 DNA. The D gene is left open where the match is weak. Clone size, where shown, is once, few, many, or a class for clones that have expanded.

TRBD1 TRBJ1-2 TRBV18 . CASSPDRGNYGYTF TGTGCCAGCTCACCAGACAGGGGGAACTATGGCTACACCTTC
TRBD1 TRBJ1-5 TRBV5-8 . CASSSTGYRNQPQHF TGTGCCAGCAGCTCGACAGGGTATCGCAATCAGCCCCAGCATTTT
TRBD1 TRBJ1-2 TRBV5-5 once CASSLWTGYYQDYGYTF TGTGCCAGCAGCTTGTGGACAGGGTACTATCAGGACTATGGCTACACCTTC
TRBD1 TRBJ1-2 TRBV19 few CASNGQGGYGYTF TGTGCCAGTAATGGACAGGGAGGCTATGGCTACACCTTC
TRBD2 TRBJ2-1 TRBV3-1/TRBV3-2 . CASSQDPASGGYNEQFF TGTGCCAGCAGCCAAGACCCGGCTAGCGGGGGCTACAATGAGCAGTTCTTC
. TRBJ1-2 TRBV11-2 . CASSPPRGANYGYTF TGTGCCAGCAGCCCCCCCCGCGGAGCTAACTATGGCTACACCTTC
TRBD1 TRBJ1-2 TRBV5-8 few CASSPRYRDSFYGYTF TGTGCCAGCAGCCCTAGATACCGGGACAGCTTCTATGGCTACACCTTC
. TRBJ2-1 TRBV27 . CASSVGDWVLDEQFF TGTGCCAGCAGTGTAGGGGACTGGGTTCTGGATGAGCAGTTCTTC
. TRBJ2-2 TRBV3-1/TRBV3-2 . CASSQASTGELFF TGTGCCAGCAGCCAAGCTAGCACCGGGGAGCTGTTTTTT
. TRBJ1-5 TRBV7-9 few CASSPAGAGHDPQHF TGTGCCAGCAGCCCAGCAGGGGCAGGCCACGACCCCCAGCATTTT
. TRBJ1-5 TRBV19 . CASKGGRPPYQPQHF TGTGCCAGTAAGGGAGGCAGGCCCCCTTATCAGCCCCAGCATTTT
TRBD1 TRBJ1-1 TRBV19 . CASTPGTGVSEAFF TGTGCCAGTACCCCCGGGACAGGGGTATCTGAAGCTTTCTTT
TRBD2 TRBJ2-7 TRBV5-4 . CASSSQRGVLYEQYF TGTGCCAGCAGCTCACAGCGGGGGGTTTTGTACGAGCAGTACTTC
. TRBJ1-1 TRBV11-2 . CASSWVGREGEAFF TGTGCCAGCAGCTGGGTCGGCAGGGAAGGTGAAGCTTTCTTT
TRBD2 TRBJ2-1 TRBV19 . CASSIDGGVLYNEQFF TGTGCCAGTAGTATAGATGGGGGGGTACTATACAATGAGCAGTTCTTC
. TRBJ1-2 TRBV28 many CASSPSGYGYTF TGTGCCAGCAGCCCTAGCGGTTATGGCTACACCTTC
TRBD2 TRBJ2-1 TRBV3-1/TRBV3-2 . CASSQLLAGVNEQFF TGTGCCAGCAGCCAACTACTAGCGGGGGTGAATGAGCAGTTCTTC
. TRBJ1-4 TRBV3-1/TRBV3-2 . CASSQRTSQKLFF TGTGCCAGCAGCCAACGGACATCGCAAAAACTGTTTTTT
TRBD1 TRBJ1-1 TRBV23-1 . CASSHARDRFIQNTEAFF TGCGCCAGCAGTCATGCCCGGGACAGATTTATACAGAACACTGAAGCTTTCTTT
TRBD2 TRBJ2-7 TRBV18 few CASSPGPGGEQYF TGTGCCAGCTCACCGGGCCCGGGGGGCGAGCAGTACTTC
TRBD1 TRBJ1-2 TRBV30 . CAWSGQGNYGYTF TGTGCCTGGAGTGGACAGGGGAACTATGGCTACACCTTC
. TRBJ2-1 TRBV4-2 . CASSQDRNEQFF TGTGCCAGCAGCCAAGATAGAAATGAGCAGTTCTTC
. TRBJ2-2 TRBV6-5 . CASSPPLGELFF TGTGCCAGCAGTCCCCCCTTGGGGGAGCTGTTTTTT
. TRBJ2-5 TRBV7-9 . CASSFTTLTSQETQYF TGTGCCAGCAGCTTTACAACTCTGACTAGCCAAGAGACCCAGTACTTC
TRBD2 TRBJ2-5 TRBV28 . CASRSPTSGGAETQYF TGTGCCAGCAGATCGCCGACTAGCGGGGGGGCCGAGACCCAGTACTTC
. TRBJ2-1 TRBV9 once CASSVRGDNEQFF TGTGCCAGCAGCGTGAGAGGTGACAATGAGCAGTTCTTC
TRBD1 TRBJ2-2 TRBV5-1 . CASSLTGTGDTGELFF TGCGCCAGCAGCTTGACAGGGACAGGTGACACCGGGGAGCTGTTTTTT
. TRBJ2-2 TRBV28 . CASRSGQNTGELFF TGTGCCAGCAGATCCGGACAGAACACCGGGGAGCTGTTTTTT
TRBD2 TRBJ2-5 TRBV12-3/TRBV12-4 . CASSLLAGRTQYF TGTGCCAGCAGTTTACTAGCGGGGCGGACCCAGTACTTC
TRBD1 TRBJ2-3 TRBV2 . CASRAVGDRDGWGTDTQYF TGTGCCAGCAGAGCGGTTGGGGACAGGGATGGCTGGGGCACAGATACGCAGTATTTT
. TRBJ2-7 TRBV2 . CASSIEGGPFYEQYF TGTGCCAGCAGCATCGAGGGGGGGCCCTTCTACGAGCAGTACTTC
. TRBJ2-2 TRBV4-1 once CASSQDRRGIAGELFF TGCGCCAGCAGCCAAGATAGGCGCGGCATAGCCGGGGAGCTGTTTTTT